This TCR beta chain is from a study of blood T cell repertoires in COVID-19. Germline CDR1 reads ENHRY; CDR2 reads SYGVKD. CDR3 size: 13 residues. With V trimmed by 11 bases and J by 6 bases, 9 bases remained unmatched. Original methodology: Amplification from reference gene primers served as the basis for estimated nucleated cell counts. Some clones are missing from TCRdb's copy, which holds only in-frame ones; the method was immunoSEQ multiplex PCR. Clone size and the V and J calls come from that table; the DNA yielded D and trimming. The table includes 130,000 or so clones, more than 75% detected once.

The sequence came from a man in his sixties with acute or convalescent COVID-19. This chain links TRBV10-3 with TRBJ1-5; 8 positions agree with TRBD1. Sequenced: peripheral blood. This CDR3 reads CAVRGQGGQPQHF. The CDR3 nucleotides read TGTGCCGTAAGAGGACAGGGTGGTCAGCCCCAGCATTTT.